Listed below are T cell receptor beta chains from one sample, sequenced in a study of CD4 T cells in relation to SARS-CoV-2 and coronaviruses. Method: immunoSEQ multiplex PCR; TCRdb's copy keeps in-frame clones and lacks some. This sample has 35,000 to 40,000 clones, with around 87% found just once. Sample: memory CD4+ T cells from PBMCs. The origin of the receptors is an adult with COVID-19. CDR3s include the opening cysteine and the closing phenylalanine or tryptophan. Fields, in order: V gene, J gene, clone size, CDR3 protein. The size of a clone is reported for some rows only, either as once, few or many, or as a class for expanded clones.

TRBV18	TRBJ2-7	-	CASSPPRTGSYEQYF
TRBV7-2	TRBJ1-2	few	CASSLNGLRYGYTF
TRBV7-3	TRBJ2-2	once	CASSLHGSWGGNTGELFF
TRBV28	TRBJ2-1	-	CASRRGGDNEQFF
TRBV5-1	TRBJ2-7	-	CASSLGMVYYEQYF
TRBV28	TRBJ1-4	-	CASRPGQQNEKLFF
TRBV7-9	TRBJ2-7	-	CASSLSRGLEEQYF
TRBV14	TRBJ2-7	-	CASSQGRTYEQYF
TRBV5-4	TRBJ2-3	-	CASSRSTDTQYF
TRBV7-2	TRBJ1-2	-	CASSLGRGLNYGYTF
TRBV11-3	TRBJ1-2	few	CASSLTGLSGYTF
TRBV11-3	TRBJ2-7	-	CASSTRDRGNYEQYF
TRBV5-4	TRBJ2-1	-	CASSQDRGRYNEQFF
TRBV6-1	TRBJ1-1	-	CASSENVLLNTEAFF
TRBV6-1	TRBJ1-2	-	CASSEGGTSTQGYTF
TRBV20-1	TRBJ2-3	-	CSASRAGTSTTDTQYF